A selection of T cell receptor beta chains follows, all from one sample in a study of blood T cell repertoires in COVID-19. The table came from immunoSEQ multiplex PCR; TCRdb's copy has only in-frame clones and leaves some out. This sample has 55,000 to 75,000 clones, with 80% found just once. Input material: peripheral blood. The receptor source for this set is a man between 70 and 80 years old who had recovered from COVID-19. Each CDR3 is given with its conserved first and last residue. The D gene is left open where the match is weak. Size tells how often a clone was seen (once, few, many) or the class of an expanded clone, and some rows leave it out.

d_gene	abundance	v_gene	j_gene	CDR3aa	CDR3nt
NA	NA	TRBV5-6	TRBJ2-1	CASSLQGSSYNEQFF	TGTGCCAGCAGCTTGCAGGGGAGCTCCTACAATGAGCAGTTCTTC
NA	once	TRBV15	TRBJ1-1	CATSRDYAGNEAFF	TGTGCCACCAGCAGAGATTATGCGGGGAATGAAGCTTTCTTT
TRBD1	NA	TRBV5-1	TRBJ1-1	CASSPGQGGSFF	TGCGCCAGCAGCCCGGGACAGGGTGGGTCTTTCTTT
TRBD1	once	TRBV6-6	TRBJ1-1	CASSRPGQGALDTEAFF	TGTGCCAGCAGTCGCCCCGGACAGGGGGCGTTGGACACTGAAGCTTTCTTT
TRBD1	NA	TRBV19	TRBJ2-3	CASSRDRGPRYF	TGTGCCAGTAGTAGGGACAGGGGGCCTAGGTATTTT
NA	NA	TRBV5-1	TRBJ2-6	CASSFSDSGANVLTF	TGCGCCAGCAGCTTTTCAGATTCTGGGGCCAACGTCCTGACTTTC
NA	NA	TRBV29-1	TRBJ2-2	CSVRDTGELFF	TGCAGCGTCAGGGACACCGGGGAGCTGTTTTTT
TRBD1	few	TRBV28	TRBJ1-2	CASSRGAYTF	TGTGCCAGCAGCAGGGGGGCCTACACCTTC
NA	NA	TRBV11-2	TRBJ2-1	CASRRRGSYNEQFF	TGTGCCAGCAGACGCAGGGGATCCTACAATGAGCAGTTCTTC
TRBD2	NA	TRBV2	TRBJ2-5	CASRVTSGSGTQYF	TGTGCCAGCAGGGTGACTAGCGGGAGCGGGACCCAGTACTTC
TRBD2	few	TRBV5-1	TRBJ2-1	CASHGGAGGSSNEQFF	TGCGCCAGCCACGGGGGAGCGGGAGGGAGTAGTAATGAGCAGTTCTTC
NA	NA	TRBV6-6	TRBJ2-7	CASSYSRGYEQYF	TGTGCCAGCAGTTACTCGAGGGGGTACGAGCAGTACTTC
TRBD2	NA	TRBV9	TRBJ2-5	CASSVGGLAGAQETQYF	TGTGCCAGCAGCGTAGGTGGACTAGCGGGAGCCCAAGAGACCCAGTACTTC
NA	NA	TRBV7-9	TRBJ1-2	CASSSAPGGYTF	TGTGCCAGCAGCTCGGCGCCAGGTGGCTACACCTTC
TRBD2	NA	TRBV11-3	TRBJ2-2	CASSLLGGPPGELFF	TGTGCCAGCAGCTTATTGGGAGGGCCCCCCGGGGAGCTGTTTTTT
NA	NA	TRBV7-2	TRBJ1-3	CASSLATGGVSGNTIYF	TGTGCCAGCAGCTTAGCGACGGGGGGCGTCTCTGGAAACACCATATATTTT
NA	once	TRBV5-1	TRBJ2-3	CASSLDRATDTQYF	TGCGCCAGCAGCTTGGACAGGGCCACAGATACGCAGTATTTT
NA	NA	TRBV29-1	TRBJ1-6	CSVGDSHNSPLHF	TGCAGCGTTGGTGACAGTCATAATTCACCCCTCCACTTT
TRBD1	NA	TRBV18	TRBJ1-4	CASWDRTNEKLFF	TGTGCCAGTTGGGACAGGACAAATGAAAAACTGTTTTTT
TRBD1	few	TRBV7-9	TRBJ1-4	CASSLRMVARGDEKLFF	TGTGCCAGCAGCTTAAGGATGGTGGCCAGGGGGGACGAAAAACTGTTTTTT
TRBD2	NA	TRBV29-1	TRBJ2-3	CSVGAGRALRGDTQYF	TGCAGCGTTGGGGCGGGCAGGGCCTTGCGGGGGGATACGCAGTATTTT
NA	NA	TRBV6-5	TRBJ1-4	CASILGGGEKLFF	TGTGCCAGCATCCTAGGGGGGGGTGAAAAACTGTTTTTT
TRBD1	NA	TRBV5-1	TRBJ1-1	CASSRTGAFEAEAFF	TGCGCCAGCAGCCGGACAGGGGCGTTTGAGGCTGAAGCTTTCTTT
TRBD2	NA	TRBV6-6	TRBJ2-2	CASSLLGGLDTGELFF	TGTGCCAGCAGCCTACTCGGGGGGTTAGACACCGGGGAGCTGTTTTTT
TRBD2	NA	TRBV5-1	TRBJ2-1	CASSLLSGRGEQFF	TGCGCCAGCAGCTTGTTGAGCGGGAGAGGAGAGCAGTTCTTC
NA	NA	TRBV11-3	TRBJ2-2	CASSLVGQPTGELFF	TGTGCCAGCAGCTTAGTGGGCCAACCCACCGGGGAGCTGTTTTTT
NA	NA	TRBV2	TRBJ2-5	CASSEGVSQETQYF	TGTGCCAGCAGTGAAGGAGTCTCCCAAGAGACCCAGTACTTC
NA	few	TRBV27	TRBJ2-2	CASGGFGTGELFF	TGTGCCAGCGGGGGGTTTGGCACCGGGGAGCTGTTTTTT
TRBD2	NA	TRBV7-2	TRBJ2-7	CASSLTSGGHEQYF	TGTGCCAGCAGCTTAACTAGCGGGGGCCACGAGCAGTACTTC
NA	NA	TRBV18	TRBJ2-1	CASSPDSSSYNEQFF	TGTGCCAGCTCACCCGACAGTAGCTCCTACAATGAGCAGTTCTTC
TRBD1	NA	TRBV28	TRBJ1-6	CASSRTGRASSYNSPLHF	TGTGCCAGCAGCCGGACAGGGAGAGCTAGCTCCTATAATTCACCCCTCCACTTT
TRBD1	NA	TRBV28	TRBJ1-1	CASRVTGAPRDTEAFF	TGTGCCAGCAGGGTGACAGGGGCCCCGCGGGACACTGAAGCTTTCTTT
NA	NA	TRBV3-1/TRBV3-2	TRBJ2-3	CASSPTSPFRLHTQYF	TGTGCCAGCAGCCCGACTAGTCCATTTCGATTGCATACGCAGTATTTT
NA	few	TRBV6-2/TRBV6-3	TRBJ2-3	CASSYRPGMSTDTQYF	TGTGCCAGCAGTTATCGGCCGGGGATGAGCACAGATACGCAGTATTTT
NA	NA	TRBV6-5	TRBJ1-5	CASDLNRDGNQPQHF	TGTGCCAGCGATCTAAACAGGGACGGCAATCAGCCCCAGCATTTT
NA	few	TRBV9	TRBJ1-1	CASSQSLTVNTEAFF	TGTGCCAGCAGCCAGTCCCTGACAGTCAACACTGAAGCTTTCTTT
TRBD1	once	TRBV18	TRBJ1-5	CASSLLGQGMDPRNQPQHF	TGTGCCAGCTCTCTCTTGGGACAGGGAATGGATCCCCGCAATCAGCCCCAGCATTTT
NA	NA	TRBV5-6	TRBJ1-2	CASSTDGGGGHNYGYTF	TGTGCCAGCAGCACGGACGGTGGGGGCGGACATAACTATGGCTACACCTTC
NA	NA	TRBV19	TRBJ1-4	CASSPQGGEKLFF	TGTGCCAGTAGTCCCCAGGGTGGGGAAAAACTGTTTTTT
NA	NA	TRBV7-2	TRBJ2-5	CASSLSRLQETQYF	TGTGCCAGCAGCTTATCCAGACTCCAAGAGACCCAGTACTTC
NA	once	TRBV6-2/TRBV6-3	TRBJ1-5	CASSYETGEISGSNQPQHF	TGTGCCAGCAGTTACGAAACTGGGGAGATATCTGGGAGCAATCAGCCCCAGCATTTT
NA	NA	TRBV6-7	TRBJ2-1	CASSCRALRGYNEQFF	TGTGCCAGCAGTTGCCGGGCCCTCCGCGGGTACAATGAGCAGTTCTTC
NA	NA	TRBV2	TRBJ1-6	CASTGLNPLNSPLHF	TGTGCCAGCACTGGACTCAACCCCCTTAATTCACCCCTCCACTTT
NA	NA	TRBV10-2	TRBJ2-1	CASSQTSHEQFF	TGCGCCAGCAGTCAGACAAGCCATGAGCAGTTCTTC
NA	NA	TRBV6-5	TRBJ2-2	CASSYPSGELFF	TGTGCCAGCAGTTACCCCAGCGGGGAGCTGTTTTTT
TRBD2	NA	TRBV14	TRBJ2-5	CASSHGPGTRLTQYF	TGTGCCAGCAGCCACGGTCCCGGGACTAGGTTGACCCAGTACTTC
NA	NA	TRBV27	TRBJ1-1	CASSRQMNTEAFF	TGTGCCAGCAGTCGACAGATGAACACTGAAGCTTTCTTT
NA	few	TRBV24-1	TRBJ1-6	CATHSGRANSPLHF	TGTGCCACGCATAGCGGCAGGGCGAATTCACCCCTCCACTTT
NA	NA	TRBV9	TRBJ2-2	CASSYRGRNTGELFF	TGTGCCAGCAGCTACCGTGGCAGAAACACCGGGGAGCTGTTTTTT
NA	NA	TRBV5-5	TRBJ1-5	CASSFTGFQPQHF	TGTGCCAGCAGCTTTACAGGGTTTCAGCCCCAGCATTTT
NA	NA	TRBV5-1	TRBJ1-2	CASSLTTGLYGYTF	TGCGCCAGCAGCTTGACGACAGGACTCTATGGCTACACCTTC
NA	few	TRBV4-3	TRBJ1-6	CASSQDLTAVHSPLHF	TGCGCCAGCAGCCAAGATTTGACAGCCGTCCATTCACCCCTCCACTTT